This T cell receptor beta chain was sequenced during a study of blood T cell repertoires in COVID-19. Per the study methods: Amplification of reference gene primers was used by the study to estimate nucleated cell counts. Produced via immunoSEQ multiplex PCR; TCRdb's table is partial and in-frame only. Clonal size and the V and J genes are those of that table, whereas D and trimming came from the DNA. The sample lists 350,000 to 450,000 clones, 75% to 90% occurring once. Trimming removed 8 bases from V and 2 bases from J, with 15 bases in between. The CDR3 sequence is 15 residues long. The germline V gene encodes CDR1 WNHNN and CDR2 SYGVQD (reference sequence).

J is TRBJ2-2 and V is TRBV10-1, with a weak D call TRBD1 (6 bases). The sample comprised peripheral blood. This TCR derives from a woman aged 18-35 years with acute or convalescent COVID-19. The CDR3 loop is CASSLGGTNTGELFF. Written as DNA, the CDR3 is TGCGCCAGCTCCCTAGGGGGTACCAACACCGGGGAGCTGTTTTTT.